Presented here are 23 T cell receptor beta chains from one specimen sequenced in a study of cytomegalovirus exposure and HLA in healthy donors. This PCR relied on a set of 60 Vbeta primers and 13 Jbeta primers. This table comes from immunoSEQ multiplex PCR, and its TCRdb copy is limited to in-frame clones, with some not included. The table shows 220,000 or so clones, with 65% to 85% occurring only once. Sequenced: PBMCs. The receptors were gathered from a man in his forties or fifties in good health and CMV-seronegative.

The J gene is TRBJ1-5, the V gene TRBV2, with TRBD1 as a possible D gene (6 bases). The germline V and J ends were trimmed by 6 bases and 3 bases, with 12 bases remaining between them. Germline lookup yields CDR1 SNHLY and CDR2 FYNNEI. The CDR3 covers 14 residues. The CDR3 DNA reads TGTGCCAGCAGGGACACAGGGTCCAATCAGCCCCAGCATTTT. It translates to CASRDTGSNQPQHF.

The V and J genes are TRBV27 and TRBJ2-1; 7 nucleotides line up with TRBD2. Germline V gene data show CDR1 as MNHEY and CDR2 as SMNVEV (reference sequence). CDR3 size: 15 residues. J was trimmed by 5 bases and V by 7 bases; bases with no gene match: 11. Here the CDR3 reads CASTPSRTRNNEQFF. The CDR3 DNA reads as TGTGCCAGCACCCCTTCTAGGACTAGAAACAATGAGCAGTTCTTC.

The V call is TRBV9, the J call TRBJ2-3; D is possibly TRBD2 (7 bases). The CDR3 has 15 amino acids. V lost 4 bases and J 2 bases, leaving 14 bases between the germline ends. From germline, CDR1 is SGDLS and CDR2 YYNGEE. The chain's CDR3 is CASSRGATYTDTQYF. The CDR3 DNA is TGTGCCAGCAGCCGGGGGGCTACCTACACAGATACGCAGTATTTT. Together with reference TRBV9 and TRBJ2-3, the CDR3 gives the full variable domain: DSGVTQTPKHLITATGQRVTLRCSPRSGDLSVYWYQQSLDQGLQFLIQYYNGEERAKGNILERFSAQQFPDLHSELNLSSLELGDSALYFCASSRGATYTDTQYFGPGTRLTVL.

V is TRBV7-8 and J is TRBJ2-3; 7 bases line up with TRBD1. V lost 2 bases to trimming and J lost 2 bases; unmatched junction nucleotides: 4. Germline loops: CDR1 SGHVS, CDR2 FQNEAQ. The CDR3 extends over 15 amino acids. CDR3 DNA sequence: TGTGCCAGCAGCTTAAGGACAGGAGCCACAGATACGCAGTATTTT. Protein sequence: CASSLRTGATDTQYF.

The rearrangement joins TRBV28 to TRBJ2-1; the match to TRBD2 covers 15 bases. V trimming: 2 bases; J trimming: 14 bases; junction bases outside the gene matches: 13. This CDR3 is built from 17 residues. From germline, CDR1 is MDHEN and CDR2 SYDVKM. The CDR3 sequence is CASSLRGTSGRNRVEFF. In DNA, the CDR3 is TGTGCCAGCAGTTTAAGAGGGACTAGCGGGAGGAACAGGGTGGAGTTCTTC.

The chain couples TRBV6-5 to TRBJ2-7; 9 bases agree with TRBD2. This CDR3 has 16 residues. V was clipped by 0 bases and J by 6 bases; unmatched bases: 9. Per germline, CDR1 MNHEY and CDR2 SVGAGI. Written as DNA, the CDR3 is TGTGCCAGCAGTTACTCATGGTTAGCGGGAGTAGTCGAGCAGTACTTC. This encodes CASSYSWLAGVVEQYF.

V is TRBV27 and J is TRBJ2-5, with 7 bases fitting TRBD2. CDR1 is MNHEY, CDR2 SMNVEV, per germline (reference sequence). Trimming took 5 bases from V and 1 from J; bases not matched to a gene: 4. There are 14 residues in the CDR3. CDR3 sequence (DNA): TGTGCCAGCAGTCCGGGACTACTCCAAGAGACCCAGTACTTC. This translates into CASSPGLLQETQYF.

V gene TRBV9 combines with J gene TRBJ1-5, with D unclear. From germline, CDR1 is SGDLS and CDR2 YYNGEE. The CDR3 consists of 14 residues. V gave up 1 base and J gave up 7 bases, with 12 bases separating them. The CDR3 sequence is CASSVTWAGQPQHF. DNA of the CDR3: TGTGCCAGCAGCGTAACGTGGGCCGGCCAGCCCCAGCATTTT.

The chain employs TRBV30 and TRBJ2-2, with D hard to call. V shed 0 bases and J shed 2 bases, with 4 bases lying between them. The CDR3 totals 13 residues. Germline assignment: CDR1 GTSNPN and CDR2 SVGIG (reference sequence). Here the CDR3 reads CAWSVKNTGELFF. CDR3 nucleotides: TGTGCCTGGAGTGTTAAAAACACCGGGGAGCTGTTTTTT.

V usage is TRBV11-2 and J usage is TRBJ2-2; 12 nucleotides match TRBD2. Trimming removed 5 bases from V and 5 bases from J; junction bases left unmatched: 9. This CDR3 contains 17 residues. CDR1 is SGHAT and CDR2 is FQNNGV in the germline V gene. CDR3 region: CASSPFAGTSGTGELFF. CDR3 in DNA: TGTGCCAGCAGCCCTTTTGCCGGGACTAGCGGGACCGGGGAGCTGTTTTTT.

The gene calls are TRBV9 and TRBJ2-2; 8 bases line up with TRBD1. CDR1 is SGDLS and CDR2 is YYNGEE in the germline V gene. There are 15 residues in the CDR3. Trimming cost V 0 bases and J 5 bases; bases outside gene matches: 3. CDR3 bases: TGTGCCAGCAGCGTAGGGGACAGGCAAACCGGGGAGCTGTTTTTT. Translating gives CASSVGDRQTGELFF. Complete variable domain (other parts from reference TRBV9 and TRBJ2-2): DSGVTQTPKHLITATGQRVTLRCSPRSGDLSVYWYQQSLDQGLQFLIQYYNGEERAKGNILERFSAQQFPDLHSELNLSSLELGDSALYFCASSVGDRQTGELFFGEGSRLTVL.

The chain couples TRBV5-6 to TRBJ2-3; 9 nucleotides agree with TRBD1. V dropped 4 bases and J dropped 0; count of bases not matched to a gene: 9. From germline, CDR1 is SGHDT and CDR2 YYEEEE. CDR3 length: 17 amino acids. CDR3 loop: CASSPYRGRPSTDTQYF. The CDR3 bases are TGTGCCAGCAGCCCTTACAGGGGGCGACCTAGCACAGATACGCAGTATTTT.

The genes are TRBV5-6 and TRBJ2-2, with 15 positions matching TRBD2. The trim removed 5 bases at V and 6 bases at J, leaving 11 bases unmatched. This CDR3 contains 18 residues. In germline, CDR1 is SGHDT, CDR2 YYEEEE. This chain's CDR3 is CASRGLAGGGFRAGELFF. Here the CDR3 DNA reads TGTGCCAGCAGGGGACTAGCGGGAGGAGGGTTTCGAGCCGGGGAGCTGTTTTTT. Full variable domain (remainder filled in from reference TRBV5-6 and TRBJ2-2): DAGVTQSPTHLIKTRGQQVTLRCSPKSGHDTVSWYQQALGQGPQFIFQYYEEEERQRGNFPDRFSGHQFPNYSSELNVNALLLGDSALYLCASRGLAGGGFRAGELFFGEGSRLTVL.

This clone was seen a few times. The rearrangement links TRBV21-1 to TRBJ2-5; TRBD2 reflects the table's D call only, with no check against the DNA. TRBV21-1 represents a pseudogene. The CDR3 length is 16 residues. CDR3 amino acids: CASTGGVREAQETQYF. CDR3 bases: TGTGCCAGCACCGGTGGCGTACGGGAGGCTCAAGAGACCCAGTACTTC.

This clone has only one observation. CDR3 sequence reads: CSVAPGQGVIYEQYF. In DNA, the CDR3 is TGCAGCGTTGCCCCGGGACAGGGGGTGATCTACGAGCAGTACTTC. The gene calls are TRBV29-1 and TRBJ2-7; 11 bases align to TRBD1. Germline assignment: CDR1 SQVTM and CDR2 ANQGSEA. The ends lost 4 bases at V and 3 bases at J; junction bases unmatched: 8. This CDR3 is built from 15 residues.

The chain uses TRBV7-2 and TRBJ2-7; 7 bases match TRBD1. CDR1 is SGHTA, CDR2 FQGNSA, per germline. The CDR3 has 14 residues. J was trimmed by 2 bases and V by 5 bases; bases with no gene match: 6. CDR3 amino acids: CASSPRQGPYEQYF. CDR3 coding DNA: TGTGCCAGCAGCCCCCGACAGGGCCCCTACGAGCAGTACTTC.

The chain links TRBV5-4 to TRBJ1-4; maybe TRBD1 (5 bases). The CDR3 has 13 residues. Trimming left V 7 bases short and J 8 bases short, with 15 bases between. The germline CDR1 and CDR2 sequences are SGHNT and YYREEE (reference sequence). CDR3 sequence reads: CASSGEYREKLFF. CDR3 sequence (DNA): TGTGCCAGCTCGGGGGAGTACCGGGAAAAACTGTTTTTT. Full variable domain (missing parts from reference TRBV5-4 and TRBJ1-4): ETGVTQSPTHLIKTRGQQVTLRCSSQSGHNTVSWYQQALGQGPQFIFQYYREEENGRGNFPPRFSGLQFPNYSSELNVNALELDDSALYLCASSGEYREKLFFGSGTQLSVL.

CDR3 residues: CASSLGSTNTGELFF. For the CDR3, the DNA is TGTGCCAGCAGCTTAGGCTCTACTAACACCGGGGAGCTGTTTTTT. This chain joins TRBV11-3 and TRBJ2-2; no firm D call. Germline V gene sequence: CDR1 SGHNT, CDR2 YENEEA. V was shortened by 1 base and J by 2 bases, with 8 bases between the two germline ends. The CDR3 contains 15 residues.

CDR3 nucleotides: TGTGCCAGCAGCTGGGCGGGGGGCACTAATGAAAAACTGTTTTTT. Translating it yields CASSWAGGTNEKLFF. The rearrangement joins TRBV7-9 to TRBJ1-4; a weak D match, TRBD1 (6 bases). CDR3 length: 15 residues. Trimming took 4 bases from V and 2 from J, leaving 11 bases between them. Germline V gene sequence: CDR1 SEHNR, CDR2 FQNEAQ (reference sequence).

The V gene is TRBV10-3, the J gene TRBJ2-1, with 10 bases that match TRBD2. The CDR3 spans 14 residues. Per germline, CDR1 ENHRY and CDR2 SYGVKD. V was clipped by 10 bases and J by 9 bases; unmatched bases: 12. The CDR3 coding sequence is TGTGCCACCTCCGGGCTAGCGGGAGAATCTGAGCAGTTCTTC. Protein sequence: CATSGLAGESEQFF.

V gene TRBV18 combines with J gene TRBJ1-3; D gene uncertain. CDR3 length: 16 residues. Looked up from germline, CDR1 is KGHSH and CDR2 is LQKENI. The V and J ends lost 3 bases and 1 base respectively, with 13 bases between them. CDR3 amino acids: CASSPAGFGSGNTIYF. The CDR3 DNA sequence: TGTGCCAGCTCACCGGCAGGCTTCGGTTCTGGAAACACCATATATTTT.

This chain links TRBV7-2 with TRBJ2-2; 7 nucleotides agree with TRBD1. Germline V CDR1 and CDR2: SGHTA, FQGNSA. J lost 3 bases, V lost 1 base, and 5 bases had no gene match. The CDR3 sequence is 16 residues long. The CDR3 sequence: CASSLGGQRYTGELFF. The CDR3 DNA is TGTGCCAGCAGCTTAGGGGGACAGAGATACACCGGGGAGCTGTTTTTT.

The V and J genes are TRBV19 and TRBJ1-1; 9 nucleotides align to TRBD1. Germline V gene sequence: CDR1 LNHDA, CDR2 SQIVND (reference sequence). This CDR3 contains 17 residues. The ends lost 2 bases at V and 2 bases at J; junction bases unmatched: 9. The CDR3, as DNA: TGTGCCAGTAGTATATTGCGGACAGGGGCGGGTAACACTGAAGCTTTCTTT. Protein sequence: CASSILRTGAGNTEAFF.